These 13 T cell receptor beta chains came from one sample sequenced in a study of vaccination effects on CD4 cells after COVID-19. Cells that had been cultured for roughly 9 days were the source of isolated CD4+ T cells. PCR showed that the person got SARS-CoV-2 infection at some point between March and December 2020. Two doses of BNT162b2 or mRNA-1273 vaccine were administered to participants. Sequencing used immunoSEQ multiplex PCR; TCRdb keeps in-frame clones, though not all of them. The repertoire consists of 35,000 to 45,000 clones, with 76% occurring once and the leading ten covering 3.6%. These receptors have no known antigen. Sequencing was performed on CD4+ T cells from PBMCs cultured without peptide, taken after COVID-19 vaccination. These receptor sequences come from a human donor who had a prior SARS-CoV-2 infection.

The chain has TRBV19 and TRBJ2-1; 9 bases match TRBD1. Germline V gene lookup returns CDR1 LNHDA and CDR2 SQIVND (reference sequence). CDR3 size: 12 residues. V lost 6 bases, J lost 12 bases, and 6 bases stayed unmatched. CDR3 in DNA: TGTGCCAGTAGAAGGACAGGGGACGTGCAGTTCTTC. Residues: CASRRTGDVQFF.

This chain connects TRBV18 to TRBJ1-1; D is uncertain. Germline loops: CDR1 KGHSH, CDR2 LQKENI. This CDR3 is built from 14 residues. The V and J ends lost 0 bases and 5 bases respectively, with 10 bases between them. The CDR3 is CASSPPSVDTEAFF. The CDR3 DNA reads TGTGCCAGCTCACCACCGTCAGTAGATACTGAAGCTTTCTTT.

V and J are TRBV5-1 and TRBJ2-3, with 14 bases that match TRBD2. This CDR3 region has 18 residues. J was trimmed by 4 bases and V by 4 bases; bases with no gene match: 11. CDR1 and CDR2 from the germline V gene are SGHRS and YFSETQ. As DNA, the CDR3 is TGCGCCAGCAGCAAAGGGACTAGCGGGGGCTACCTTGCAGATACGCAGTATTTT. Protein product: CASSKGTSGGYLADTQYF.

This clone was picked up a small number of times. CDR3 residues: CASSQALANYGYTF. In DNA, the CDR3 is TGTGCCAGCAGCCAAGCTCTAGCTAACTATGGCTACACCTTC. J is TRBJ1-2 and V is TRBV3-1 (or the pseudogene TRBV3-2); D is uncertain. This CDR3 comprises 14 residues. The V end was cut by 1 base, the J end by 0 bases, with 6 bases between. The germline V gene encodes CDR1 LGHDT and CDR2 YNNKEL (reference sequence).

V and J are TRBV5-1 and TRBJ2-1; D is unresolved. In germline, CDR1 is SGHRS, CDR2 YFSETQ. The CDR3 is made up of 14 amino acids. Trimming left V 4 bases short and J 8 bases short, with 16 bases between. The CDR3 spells CASSTQPVEDEQFF. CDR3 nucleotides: TGCGCCAGCAGCACCCAGCCAGTCGAGGATGAGCAGTTCTTC.

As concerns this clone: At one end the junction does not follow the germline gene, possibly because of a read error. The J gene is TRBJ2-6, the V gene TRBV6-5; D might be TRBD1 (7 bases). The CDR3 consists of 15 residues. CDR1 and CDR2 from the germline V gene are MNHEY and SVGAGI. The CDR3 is CASSYRGPGGNVLTF. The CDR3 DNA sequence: TGTGCCAGCAGTTATAGGGGGCCCGGGGGCAACGTCCTGACTTTC.

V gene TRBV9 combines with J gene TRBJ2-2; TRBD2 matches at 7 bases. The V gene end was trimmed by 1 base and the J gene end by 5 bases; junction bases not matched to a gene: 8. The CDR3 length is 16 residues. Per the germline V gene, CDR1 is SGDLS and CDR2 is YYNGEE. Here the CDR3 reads CASSVPLGRGTGELFF. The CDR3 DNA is TGTGCCAGCAGCGTACCTCTGGGGAGGGGTACCGGGGAGCTGTTTTTT.

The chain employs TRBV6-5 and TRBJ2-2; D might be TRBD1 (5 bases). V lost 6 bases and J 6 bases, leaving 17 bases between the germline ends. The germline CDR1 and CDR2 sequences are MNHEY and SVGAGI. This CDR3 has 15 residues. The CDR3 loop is CASRLPGKPAGELFF. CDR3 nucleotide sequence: TGTGCCAGCAGGTTACCAGGGAAGCCCGCCGGGGAGCTGTTTTTT.

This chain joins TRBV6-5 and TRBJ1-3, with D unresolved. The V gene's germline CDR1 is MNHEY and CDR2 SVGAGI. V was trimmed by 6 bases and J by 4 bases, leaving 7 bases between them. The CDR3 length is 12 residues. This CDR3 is CASRGSGNTIYF. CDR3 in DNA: TGTGCCAGCAGAGGATCCGGAAACACCATATATTTT.

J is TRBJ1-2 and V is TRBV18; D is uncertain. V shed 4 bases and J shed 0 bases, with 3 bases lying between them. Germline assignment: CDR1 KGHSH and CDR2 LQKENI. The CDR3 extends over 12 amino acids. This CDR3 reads CASSQSNYGYTF. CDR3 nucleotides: TGTGCCAGCTCACAGTCTAACTATGGCTACACCTTC.

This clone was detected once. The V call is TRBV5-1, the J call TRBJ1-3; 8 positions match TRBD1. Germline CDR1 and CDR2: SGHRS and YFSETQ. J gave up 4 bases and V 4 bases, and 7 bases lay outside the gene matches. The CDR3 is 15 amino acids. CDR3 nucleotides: TGCGCCAGCAGCCCGATGAACAGGGGGGGAAACACCATATATTTT. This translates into CASSPMNRGGNTIYF. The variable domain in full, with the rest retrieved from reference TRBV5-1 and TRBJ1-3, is KAGVTQTPRYLIKTRGQQVTLSCSPISGHRSVSWYQQTPGQGLQFLFEYFSETQRNKGNFPGRFSGRQFSNSRSEMNVSTLELGDSALYLCASSPMNRGGNTIYFGEGSWLTVV.

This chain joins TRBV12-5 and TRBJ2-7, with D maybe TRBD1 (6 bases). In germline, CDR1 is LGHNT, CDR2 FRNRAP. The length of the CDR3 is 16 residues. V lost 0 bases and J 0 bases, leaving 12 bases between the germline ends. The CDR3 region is CASGLVRRQASYEQYF. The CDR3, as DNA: TGTGCTAGTGGTTTGGTACGTCGACAGGCCTCCTACGAGCAGTACTTC.

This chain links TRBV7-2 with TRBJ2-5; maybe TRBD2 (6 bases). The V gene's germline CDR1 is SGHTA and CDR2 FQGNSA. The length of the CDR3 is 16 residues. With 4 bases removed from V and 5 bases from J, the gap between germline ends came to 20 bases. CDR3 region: CASSSIGGVEWETQYF. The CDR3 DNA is TGTGCCAGCAGCTCGATAGGAGGGGTTGAGTGGGAGACCCAGTACTTC.